This paragraph reports one T cell receptor (beta chain). V lost 2 bases to trimming and J lost 7 bases, with 18 bases between them. CDR1 and CDR2 (germline): SGHKS, YYEKEE (reference sequence). The CDR3 is 15 amino acids. Each CDR3 protein gets one entry after TCRdb re-called the 5' RACE reads with MiXCR. The sample holds fewer than 450,000 distinct CDR3 sequences, around 21% seen once. This sample was included in a study of T-cell memory formation after mild COVID-19. Input material: PBMCs or a T cell subset sorted from them (not recorded which). The V call is TRBV5-5, the J call TRBJ1-1, with D possibly being TRBD1 (5 bases). The sequence was collected from an adult woman who had mild COVID-19 (a few samples of this study predate the infection). Cell type and time point are not known. CDR3 coding DNA: TGTGCCAGCAGCTTAGCTTCGACAGCGGGGTTTGAAGCTTTCTTT. Translating it yields CASSLASTAGFEAFF.